The 14 T cell receptor beta chains below were found in one sample sequenced in a study of blood T cell repertoires in COVID-19. TCRdb's copy holds only in-frame clones and misses some; the assay was immunoSEQ multiplex PCR. The sample contains fewer than 85,000 clones, about 87% of which appear only once. Sequencing was carried out using peripheral blood. The receptors stem from a man aged 45-65 years with active COVID-19.

This clone was seen only once. V and J are TRBV9 and TRBJ2-2; TRBD1 matches 11 bases. Trimming took 4 bases from V and 5 from J; bases not matched to a gene: 7. CDR3 size: 16 residues. Germline V gene lookup returns CDR1 SGDLS and CDR2 YYNGEE. CDR3 coding DNA: TGTGCCAGCAGCCGGACAGGGGGCTTCCTGACCGGGGAGCTGTTTTTT. Residues: CASSRTGGFLTGELFF.

CDR3 sequence (DNA): TGTGCCAGCAGCCGGTCGGGACAGGCGAACACTGAAGCTTTCTTT. Translating it yields CASSRSGQANTEAFF. The V and J genes are TRBV14 and TRBJ1-1, with 8 nucleotides matching TRBD1. This CDR3 is 15 amino acids long. Germline assignment: CDR1 SGHDN and CDR2 FVKESK. The V and J ends lost 4 bases and 1 base, in that order; junction bases with no gene match: 5.

V gene TRBV7-3 combines with J gene TRBJ2-5; TRBD1 matches at 8 bases. CDR3 length: 11 residues. Germline CDR1 and CDR2: SGHTA and FQGTGA. V shed 9 bases, J shed 5 bases, and the junction held 2 bases outside the gene matches. The CDR3 protein is CARGQGETQYF. In DNA form, the CDR3 reads TGTGCCAGAGGACAGGGCGAGACCCAGTACTTC. The variable domain in full, with the rest retrieved from reference TRBV7-3 and TRBJ2-5, is GAGVSQTPSNKVTEKGKYVELRCDPISGHTALYWYRQSLGQGPEFLIYFQGTGAADDSGLPNDRFFAVRPEGSVSTLKIQRTERGDSAVYLCARGQGETQYFGPGTRLLVL.

This sequence joins TRBV9 and TRBJ2-2, with D tentatively TRBD2 (7 bases). V was shortened by 7 bases and J by 4 bases, with 11 bases between the two germline ends. The CDR3 runs 13 residues. Germline V gene lookup returns CDR1 SGDLS and CDR2 YYNGEE. CDR3 region: CASGGGGTGELFF. Written as DNA, the CDR3 is TGTGCCAGCGGGGGCGGGGGCACCGGGGAGCTGTTTTTT.

J is TRBJ2-7 and V is TRBV19, with TRBD1 identical over 8 bases. CDR1 and CDR2 (germline): LNHDA, SQIVND (reference sequence). The CDR3 runs to 15 residues. The V gene end was trimmed by 8 bases and the J gene end by 0 bases; junction bases not matched to a gene: 9. DNA for the CDR3: TGTGCCAGTGCATCGACAGGGGCCAGCTCCTACGAGCAGTACTTC. Translated: CASASTGASSYEQYF.

The chain combines TRBV10-3 with TRBJ2-7, with 8 bases lining up with TRBD1. CDR3 length: 17 residues. Germline V gives CDR1 ENHRY, CDR2 SYGVKD. After removal of 3 bases from V and 2 bases from J, the junction contained 12 bases not matched to a gene. The CDR3 loop is CAISEMDRAIIPYEQYF. CDR3 bases: TGTGCCATCAGTGAAATGGACAGGGCTATTATTCCCTACGAGCAGTACTTC.

The genes are TRBV19 and TRBJ2-7, with 9 bases fitting TRBD2. There are 16 residues in the CDR3. CDR1 is LNHDA and CDR2 is SQIVND in the germline V gene (reference sequence). Trimming took 8 bases from V and 9 from J; bases not matched to a gene: 20. For the CDR3, the DNA is TGTGCCAGTCCGACTAGCGGAGGCTTCGCCGGGGGGCGGCAGTACTTC. Its protein product is CASPTSGGFAGGRQYF.

The J gene is TRBJ1-4, the V gene TRBV7-9, with unresolved D. This CDR3 has 16 residues. Germline V gives CDR1 SEHNR, CDR2 FQNEAQ (reference sequence). Trimming cost V 5 bases and J 0 bases, with 13 bases left between them. CDR3 sequence reads: CASSPLLGATNEKLFF. CDR3 coding DNA: TGTGCCAGCAGCCCCCTATTGGGCGCAACTAATGAAAAACTGTTTTTT.

The V gene is TRBV5-6, the J gene TRBJ2-3; 7 nucleotides agree with TRBD1. The CDR3 totals 14 residues. Germline CDR1 reads SGHDT; CDR2 reads YYEEEE. V shed 2 bases and J 1 base; nucleotides not matched to a gene: 1. The CDR3 DNA reads as TGTGCCAGCAGCTTCGGGACAGGCACAGATACGCAGTATTTT. This gives the protein CASSFGTGTDTQYF.

This clone has only one observation. The V and J genes are TRBV28 and TRBJ2-3, with unresolved D. This CDR3 contains 13 residues. The germline V gene has CDR1 MDHEN and CDR2 SYDVKM. V was pared by 2 bases and J by 5 bases, with 8 bases between. For the CDR3, the DNA is TGTGCCAGCAGTTTAATTTTAGAAGATACGCAGTATTTT. Its translation: CASSLILEDTQYF.

This clone was detected once. The chain recombines TRBV27 with TRBJ2-3; D is perhaps TRBD2 (5 bases). The germline V and J ends were trimmed by 6 bases and 0 bases, with 19 bases remaining between them. Germline V gene lookup returns CDR1 MNHEY and CDR2 SMNVEV (reference sequence). CDR3 size: 17 residues. The CDR3 nucleotides read TGTGCCAGCAGCTCCAGATCTCTAGCTCGAAGCACAGATACGCAGTATTTT. Translating it yields CASSSRSLARSTDTQYF.

This clone came up once. The chain combines TRBV28 with TRBJ1-4; D unresolved. The CDR3 is 14 residues long. Germline CDR1 MDHEN, CDR2 SYDVKM. V lost 1 base to trimming and J lost 7 bases, with 10 bases between them. This chain's CDR3 is CASSLSFSGEKLFF. The CDR3 DNA is TGTGCCAGCAGTTTATCTTTTTCGGGTGAAAAACTGTTTTTT.

The chain carries TRBV10-3 and TRBJ2-2, with TRBD2 matching over 7 bases. The J segment lost 7 bases and the V segment lost 4 bases, leaving 12 bases of the junction unmatched. The V gene's germline CDR1 is ENHRY and CDR2 SYGVKD. The CDR3 length is 16 residues. Here the CDR3 DNA reads TGTGCCATCAGTGGAATTGGACTAGGGATGGGCGGGGAGCTGTTTTTT. This translates into CAISGIGLGMGGELFF.

This chain connects TRBV19 to TRBJ1-2; D not resolved. With 4 bases removed from V and 2 bases from J, the gap between germline ends came to 5 bases. The CDR3 runs 12 residues. The germline V gene has CDR1 LNHDA and CDR2 SQIVND (reference sequence). The CDR3 sequence is CASSNQNYGYTF. CDR3 sequence (DNA): TGTGCCAGTAGTAATCAGAACTATGGCTACACCTTC.